This T cell receptor (beta chain) is drawn from a study of PD-1 blockade in classical Hodgkin lymphoma. Regarding the study as a whole: Anyone who began nivolumab under 1 year after ASCT was excluded. For complete responders, baseline diversity was comparable to that of newly diagnosed patients.

This clone was recorded only once. As yet, its antigen is unknown. Measured with immunoSEQ multiplex PCR; TCRdb has only the in-frame clones, and not every one. The data show more than 140,000 clones, nearly 80% seen once. V lost 0 bases, J lost 2 bases, and 1 base stayed unmatched. Germline V CDR1 and CDR2: SGDLS, YYNGEE. The CDR3 runs to 15 residues. Brentuximab vedotin exposure varied, and every patient relapsed after autologous stem cell transplantation. The sample consisted of peripheral blood mononuclear cells (PBMCs), taken before the second cycle of nivolumab. The genes are TRBV9 and TRBJ2-3; 9 bases are a match to TRBD2. The TCR comes from a human donor with classical Hodgkin lymphoma. The CDR3 sequence is CASSVGLAATDTQYF. In DNA, the CDR3 is TGTGCCAGCAGCGTAGGACTAGCGGCCACAGATACGCAGTATTTT.